A single sample gave rise to the 8 T cell receptor beta chains below, sequenced in a study of molecular identifiers for immune sequencing clone quantification. TCRdb itself ran the PCR reads through MiXCR, one entry per CDR3 protein. The sample has 490,000 or so distinct CDR3 sequences; about 26% are singletons. Sequenced input: naive CD8+ T cells from blood, with Jurkat cell RNA spiked in. Subset here: FACS-sorted CD8+CD4-CCR7+CD45RA+ naive T cells. These receptors all stem from a human donor in good health. Some libraries in this study had Jurkat cell RNA spiked in.

This chain joins TRBV7-9 and TRBJ2-1; 13 bases are a match to TRBD2. Germline assignment: CDR1 SEHNR and CDR2 FQNEAQ (reference sequence). CDR3 length: 17 amino acids. V was clipped by 4 bases and J by 2 bases; unmatched bases: 5. The CDR3 nucleotides are TGTGCCAGCAGCTCTACTAGCGGGAGGGCCCCCTACAATGAGCAGTTCTTC. Its protein product is CASSSTSGRAPYNEQFF.

The chain joins TRBV30 to TRBJ2-1; no firm D call. The V gene's germline CDR1 is GTSNPN and CDR2 SVGIG (reference sequence). The V and J ends lost 0 bases and 3 bases respectively, with 9 bases between them. There are 14 residues in the CDR3. The CDR3 loop reads CAWSVQAVYNEQFF. For the CDR3, the DNA is TGTGCCTGGAGTGTTCAGGCCGTCTACAATGAGCAGTTCTTC.

V is TRBV21-1 and J is TRBJ2-1; no check of the table's D call, TRBD1, against the DNA was made. TRBV21-1 is noted as a pseudogene. The CDR3 totals 12 residues. CDR3: CARAGTGNEQFF. The CDR3 region has the DNA TGTGCCAGGGCCGGGACAGGGAATGAGCAGTTCTTC.

This clonotype has ten or more counts. The J gene is TRBJ2-3, the V gene TRBV20-1; D uncertain. The CDR3 has 15 amino acids. The V gene lost 4 bases and the J gene lost 5 bases, with 19 bases spanning the gap. Germline CDR1 DFQATT, CDR2 SNEGSKA (reference sequence). In DNA, the CDR3 is TGCAGTGCTACCGGGCCCCCCGACGAACGAGATACGCAGTATTTT. As protein: CSATGPPDERDTQYF.

The chain recombines TRBV4-3 with TRBJ1-4, with D possibly matching TRBD1 (5 bases). V was trimmed by 3 bases and J by 3 bases, leaving 8 bases between them. The CDR3 extends over 14 amino acids. Per the germline V gene, CDR1 is LGHNA and CDR2 is YSLEER. CDR3 residues: CASSQGRANEKLFF. The CDR3 region has the DNA TGCGCCAGCAGCCAGGGACGGGCTAATGAAAAACTGTTTTTT.

This clonotype was recorded many times. CDR3 sequence: CASSRPGSSYEQYF. For the CDR3, the DNA is TGTGCCAGCAGTCGACCGGGATCCTCCTACGAGCAGTACTTC. The chain links TRBV28 to TRBJ2-7, with D possibly matching TRBD2 (5 bases). The CDR3 is 14 residues long. Germline V gene data show CDR1 as MDHEN and CDR2 as SYDVKM. Trimming removed 5 bases from V and 0 bases from J, with 11 bases in between. Together with reference TRBV28 and TRBJ2-7, the CDR3 gives the full variable domain: DVKVTQSSRYLVKRTGEKVFLECVQDMDHENMFWYRQDPGLGLRLIYFSYDVKMKEKGDIPEGYSVSREKKERFSLILESASTNQTSMYLCASSRPGSSYEQYFGPGTRLTVT.

This clonotype has ten or more counts. This sequence joins TRBV28 and TRBJ1-1, with 9 positions matching TRBD1. Germline V CDR1 and CDR2: MDHEN, SYDVKM. After removal of 6 bases from V and 4 bases from J, the junction contained 6 bases not matched to a gene. There are 14 residues in the CDR3. The CDR3 loop is CASRLGQGITEAFF. Written as DNA, the CDR3 is TGTGCCAGCAGGCTCGGACAGGGGATCACTGAAGCTTTCTTT.

At least ten counts were recorded for this clonotype. This chain connects TRBV11-3 to TRBJ2-1; a weak D match, TRBD2 (5 bases). The CDR3 sequence is 12 residues long. The germline CDR1 and CDR2 sequences are SGHNT and YENEEA. Trimming took off 3 bases at V and 5 bases at J, with 5 bases between the two ends. This chain's CDR3 is CASSLEDNEQFF. Here the CDR3 DNA reads TGTGCCAGCAGCTTGGAGGACAATGAGCAGTTCTTC.